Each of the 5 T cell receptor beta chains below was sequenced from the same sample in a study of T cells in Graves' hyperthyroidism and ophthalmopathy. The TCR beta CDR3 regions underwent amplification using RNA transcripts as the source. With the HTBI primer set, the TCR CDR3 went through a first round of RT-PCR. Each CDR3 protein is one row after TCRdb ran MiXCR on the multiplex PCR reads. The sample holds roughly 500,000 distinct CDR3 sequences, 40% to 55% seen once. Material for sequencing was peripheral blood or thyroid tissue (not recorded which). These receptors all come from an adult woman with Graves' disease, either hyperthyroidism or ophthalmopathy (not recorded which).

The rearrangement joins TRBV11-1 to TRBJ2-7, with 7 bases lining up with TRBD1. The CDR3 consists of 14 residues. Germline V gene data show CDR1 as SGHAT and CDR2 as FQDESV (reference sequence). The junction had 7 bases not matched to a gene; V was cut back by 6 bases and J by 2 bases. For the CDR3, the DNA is TGTGCCAGCAGTCCTCTTACAGGGGCCTACGAGCAGTACTTC. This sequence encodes CASSPLTGAYEQYF. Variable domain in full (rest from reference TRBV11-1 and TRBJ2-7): EAEVAQSPRYKITEKSQAVAFWCDPISGHATLYWYRQILGQGPELLVQFQDESVVDDSQLPKDRFSAERLKGVDSTLKIQPAELGDSAMYLCASSPLTGAYEQYFGPGTRLTVT.

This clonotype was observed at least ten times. CDR3 sequence (DNA): TGTGCCAGTAGAGACGGTATCGATGGATGGGGCACTGAAGCTTTCTTT. Translation: CASRDGIDGWGTEAFF. V gene TRBV19 combines with J gene TRBJ1-1; D gene ambiguous. Germline lookup yields CDR1 LNHDA and CDR2 SQIVND (reference sequence). The CDR3 covers 16 residues. Deletions cut 6 bases from V and 4 bases from J, with 21 bases between.

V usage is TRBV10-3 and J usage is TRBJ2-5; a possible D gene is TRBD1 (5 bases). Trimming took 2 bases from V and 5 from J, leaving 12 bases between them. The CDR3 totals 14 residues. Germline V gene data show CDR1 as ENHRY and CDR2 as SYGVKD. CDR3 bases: TGTGCCATCAGTGAGGAAGGGGATGGGGAGACCCAGTACTTC. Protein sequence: CAISEEGDGETQYF.

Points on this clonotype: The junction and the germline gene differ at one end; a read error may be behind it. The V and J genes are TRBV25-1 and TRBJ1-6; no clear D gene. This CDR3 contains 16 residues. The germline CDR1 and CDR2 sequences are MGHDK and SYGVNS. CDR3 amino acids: CSARPRGGSYNSPLHF. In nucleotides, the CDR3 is TGCAGTGCTAGACCCCGGGGAGGGAGCTATAATTCACCCCTCCACTTT.

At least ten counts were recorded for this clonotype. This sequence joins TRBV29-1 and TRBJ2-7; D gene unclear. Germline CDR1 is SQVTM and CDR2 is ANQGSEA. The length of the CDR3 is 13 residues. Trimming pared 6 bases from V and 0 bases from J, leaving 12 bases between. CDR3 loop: CSVTGSSSYEQYF. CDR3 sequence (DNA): TGCAGCGTGACCGGCTCAAGCTCCTACGAGCAGTACTTC.